A single sample gave rise to the 9 T cell receptor beta chains below, sequenced in a study of technical replicates of blood from a few donors. Assay: immunoSEQ multiplex PCR; the TCRdb copy retains only in-frame clones and omits some. The sample records about 93,000 clones, 95% being singletons. The sample taken for sequencing was T cells isolated from PBMCs. These receptors all come from a human donor in good health.

The chain links TRBV2 to TRBJ2-3; 9 bases are a match to TRBD2. CDR1 SNHLY and CDR2 FYNNEI come from the germline V gene. V shed 6 bases and J 4 bases; nucleotides not matched to a gene: 8. The CDR3 has 15 amino acids. The CDR3 region is CASRIGTSLADTQYF. CDR3 in DNA: TGTGCCAGCAGAATTGGGACTAGCTTAGCAGATACGCAGTATTTT.

The genes are TRBV27 and TRBJ2-7; 8 bases agree with TRBD1. The junction had 8 bases not matched to a gene; V was cut back by 6 bases and J by 4 bases. This CDR3 contains 14 residues. Germline V gene sequence: CDR1 MNHEY, CDR2 SMNVEV (reference sequence). The CDR3 DNA reads TGTGCCAGCAGCCCTAGGACAGGGTTGTACGAGCAGTACTTC. It codes for CASSPRTGLYEQYF.

V usage is TRBV19 and J usage is TRBJ2-3; D is undetermined. The V gene's germline CDR1 is LNHDA and CDR2 SQIVND (reference sequence). The CDR3 has 14 amino acids. The V end was cut by 9 bases, the J end by 0 bases, with 13 bases between. DNA of the CDR3: TGTGCCAGCCGCCAAGAAGCTAGCACAGATACGCAGTATTTT. As protein: CASRQEASTDTQYF.

The rearrangement links TRBV7-8 to TRBJ1-2; tentative D call: TRBD1 (6 bases). Germline CDR1 reads SGHVS; CDR2 reads FQNEAQ. The CDR3 is 14 residues long. V was shortened by 3 bases and J by 4 bases, with 12 bases between the two germline ends. The CDR3 spells CASSFAPGVYGYTF. The CDR3, as DNA: TGTGCCAGCAGCTTCGCCCCAGGGGTCTATGGCTACACCTTC.

The rearrangement joins TRBV12-2 to TRBJ2-7; TRBD1 is the table's D call and was not checked against the DNA. TRBV12-2 is a pseudogene segment. The CDR3 has 17 amino acids. The CDR3 DNA reads as TGTGCAAGTCGGCCGGGAGAGGAACCGGGACAGTCCTACGAGCAGTACTTC. This codes for CASRPGEEPGQSYEQYF.

Written as DNA, the CDR3 is TGTGCCAGCAGCCCCCTTGGGGCTAGCGGATACAATGAGCAGTTCTTC. It specifies CASSPLGASGYNEQFF. This chain joins TRBV7-9 and TRBJ2-1, with TRBD2 identical over 7 bases. V shed 5 bases and J 4 bases; nucleotides not matched to a gene: 11. The CDR3 is 16 amino acids. The germline gives CDR1 SEHNR, CDR2 FQNEAQ (reference sequence).

The chain recombines TRBV18 with TRBJ1-2, with D hard to call. The CDR3 sequence is 15 residues long. Trimming pared 1 base from V and 3 bases from J, leaving 12 bases between. Per germline, CDR1 KGHSH and CDR2 LQKENI. The CDR3 is CASSPRREADYGYTF. CDR3 nucleotides: TGTGCCAGCTCACCACGTCGGGAAGCGGACTATGGCTACACCTTC. Drawing the rest from reference TRBV18 and TRBJ1-2, the complete variable domain is NAGVMQNPRHLVRRRGQEARLRCSPMKGHSHVYWYRQLPEEGLKFMVYLQKENIIDESGMPKERFSAEFPKEGPSILRIQQVVRGDSAAYFCASSPRREADYGYTFGSGTRLTVV.

This chain joins TRBV2 and TRBJ1-2; 7 bases fit TRBD1. Germline CDR1 is SNHLY and CDR2 is FYNNEI. V was pared by 4 bases and J by 5 bases, with 4 bases of the junction left unmatched. The CDR3 has 13 amino acids. The CDR3: CASSGDSGYGYTF. In DNA, the CDR3 is TGTGCCAGCAGTGGGGACAGTGGGTATGGCTACACCTTC.

This chain joins TRBV27 and TRBJ2-7, with D perhaps TRBD2 (5 bases). V gave up 6 bases and J gave up 5 bases, with 14 bases separating them. Germline lookup yields CDR1 MNHEY and CDR2 SMNVEV (reference sequence). This CDR3 has 13 residues. The CDR3 loop is CASSPPSGNEQYF. The CDR3 DNA is TGTGCCAGCAGCCCTCCCTCGGGGAACGAGCAGTACTTC.